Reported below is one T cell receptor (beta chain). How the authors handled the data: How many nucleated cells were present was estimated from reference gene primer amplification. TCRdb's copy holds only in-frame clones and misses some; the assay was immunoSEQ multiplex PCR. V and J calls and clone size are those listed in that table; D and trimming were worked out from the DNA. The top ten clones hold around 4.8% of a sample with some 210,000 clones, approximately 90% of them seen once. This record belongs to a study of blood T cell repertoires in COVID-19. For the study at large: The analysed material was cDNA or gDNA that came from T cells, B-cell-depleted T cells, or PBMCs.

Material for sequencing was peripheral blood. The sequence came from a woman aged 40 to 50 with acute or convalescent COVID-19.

CDR3 bases: TGTGCTAGTGCCTTCTCCTTATACAATGAGCAGTTCTTC. Translated, it gives CASAFSLYNEQFF. This chain connects TRBV12-5 to TRBJ2-1; the D is unclear. Germline loops: CDR1 LGHNT, CDR2 FRNRAP. This CDR3 contains 13 residues. V shed 7 bases and J shed 4 bases, with 11 bases lying between them.